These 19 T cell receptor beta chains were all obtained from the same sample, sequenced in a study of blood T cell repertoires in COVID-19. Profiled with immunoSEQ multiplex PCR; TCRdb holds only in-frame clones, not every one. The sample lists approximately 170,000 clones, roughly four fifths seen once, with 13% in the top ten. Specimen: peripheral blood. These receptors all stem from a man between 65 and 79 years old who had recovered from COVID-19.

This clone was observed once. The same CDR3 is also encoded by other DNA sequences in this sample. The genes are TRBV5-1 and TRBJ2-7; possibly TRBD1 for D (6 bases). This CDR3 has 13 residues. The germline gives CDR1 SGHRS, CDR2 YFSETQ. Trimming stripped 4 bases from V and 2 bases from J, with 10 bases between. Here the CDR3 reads CASSPDRTYEQYF. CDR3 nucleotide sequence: TGCGCCAGCAGCCCGGACAGAACCTACGAGCAGTACTTC.

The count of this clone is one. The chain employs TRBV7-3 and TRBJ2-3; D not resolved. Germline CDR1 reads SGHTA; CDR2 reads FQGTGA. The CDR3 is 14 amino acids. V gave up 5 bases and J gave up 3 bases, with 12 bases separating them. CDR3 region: CASSLRGSTDTQYF. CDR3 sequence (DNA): TGTGCCAGCAGCCTCCGAGGATCGACAGATACGCAGTATTTT.

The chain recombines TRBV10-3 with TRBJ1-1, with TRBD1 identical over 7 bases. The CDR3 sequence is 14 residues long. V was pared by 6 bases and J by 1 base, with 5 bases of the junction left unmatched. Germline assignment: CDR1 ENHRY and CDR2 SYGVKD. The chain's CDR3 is CAIRDRTANTEAFF. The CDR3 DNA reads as TGTGCCATCAGGGACAGGACTGCGAACACTGAAGCTTTCTTT.

CDR3 region: CASSLSIPGQGASEAFF. CDR3 coding DNA: TGTGCCAGCAGTTTATCCATCCCGGGACAGGGGGCCTCTGAAGCTTTCTTT. This chain joins TRBV28 and TRBJ1-1; 12 positions agree with TRBD1. Per germline, CDR1 MDHEN and CDR2 SYDVKM. The length of the CDR3 is 17 residues. V was clipped by 1 base and J by 6 bases; unmatched bases: 9.

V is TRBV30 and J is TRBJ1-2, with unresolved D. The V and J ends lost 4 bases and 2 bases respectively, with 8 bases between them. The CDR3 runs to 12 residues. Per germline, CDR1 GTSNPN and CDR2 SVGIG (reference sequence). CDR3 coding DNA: TGTGCCTGGACCCCACAGAACTATGGCTACACCTTC. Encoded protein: CAWTPQNYGYTF.

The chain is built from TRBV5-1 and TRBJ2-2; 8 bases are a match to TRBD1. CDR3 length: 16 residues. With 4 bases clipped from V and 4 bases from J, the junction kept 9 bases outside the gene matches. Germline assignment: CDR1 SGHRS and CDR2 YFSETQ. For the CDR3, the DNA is TGCGCCAGCAGCATCGGACAGGGCTTATCCACCGGGGAGCTGTTTTTT. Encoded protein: CASSIGQGLSTGELFF.

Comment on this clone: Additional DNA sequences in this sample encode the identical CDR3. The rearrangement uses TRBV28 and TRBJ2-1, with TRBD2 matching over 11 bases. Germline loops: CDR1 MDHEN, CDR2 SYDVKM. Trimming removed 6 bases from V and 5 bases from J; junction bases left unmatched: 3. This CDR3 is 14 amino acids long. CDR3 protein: CASSPGLADNEQFF. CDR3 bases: TGTGCCAGCAGCCCGGGACTAGCGGACAATGAGCAGTTCTTC.

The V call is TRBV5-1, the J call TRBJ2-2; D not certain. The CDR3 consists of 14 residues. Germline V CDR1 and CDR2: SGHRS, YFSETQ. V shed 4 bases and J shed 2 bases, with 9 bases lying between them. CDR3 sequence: CASSVDTNTGELFF. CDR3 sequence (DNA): TGCGCCAGCAGCGTTGACACAAACACCGGGGAGCTGTTTTTT.

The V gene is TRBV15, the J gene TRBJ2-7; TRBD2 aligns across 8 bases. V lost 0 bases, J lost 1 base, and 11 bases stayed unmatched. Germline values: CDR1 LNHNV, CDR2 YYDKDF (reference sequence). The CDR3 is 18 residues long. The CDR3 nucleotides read TGTGCCACCAGCAGAGATCGGGGGGGCGGAATCCTGTCCTACGAGCAGTACTTC. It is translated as CATSRDRGGGILSYEQYF.

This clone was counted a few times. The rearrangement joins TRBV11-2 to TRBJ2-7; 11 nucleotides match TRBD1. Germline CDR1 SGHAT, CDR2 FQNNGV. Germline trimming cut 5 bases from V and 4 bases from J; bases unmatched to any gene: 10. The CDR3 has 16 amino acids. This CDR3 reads CASSQAGTGGRYEQYF. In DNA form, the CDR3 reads TGTGCCAGCAGCCAAGCGGGGACAGGGGGGCGTTACGAGCAGTACTTC.

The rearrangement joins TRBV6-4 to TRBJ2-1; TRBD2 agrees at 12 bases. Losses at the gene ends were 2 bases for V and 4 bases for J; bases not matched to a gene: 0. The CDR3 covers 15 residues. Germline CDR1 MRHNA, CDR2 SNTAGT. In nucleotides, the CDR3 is TGTGCCAGCAGTGACCTAGCGGGAGGGTACAATGAGCAGTTCTTC. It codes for CASSDLAGGYNEQFF.

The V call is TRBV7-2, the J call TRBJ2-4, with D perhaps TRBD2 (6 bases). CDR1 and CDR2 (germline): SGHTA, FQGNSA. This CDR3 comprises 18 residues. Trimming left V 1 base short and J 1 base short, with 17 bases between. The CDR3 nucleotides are TGTGCCAGCAGCTTAGTTGAGCTAGGACTAAACGCCAAAAACATTCAGTACTTC. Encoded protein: CASSLVELGLNAKNIQYF.

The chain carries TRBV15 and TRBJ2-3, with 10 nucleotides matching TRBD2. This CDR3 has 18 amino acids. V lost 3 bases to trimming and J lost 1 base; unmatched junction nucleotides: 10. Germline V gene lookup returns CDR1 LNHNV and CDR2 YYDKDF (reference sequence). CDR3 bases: TGTGCCACCAGCAGCACCGCTCCTAGCGGGGGCGGCACAGATACGCAGTATTTT. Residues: CATSSTAPSGGGTDTQYF.

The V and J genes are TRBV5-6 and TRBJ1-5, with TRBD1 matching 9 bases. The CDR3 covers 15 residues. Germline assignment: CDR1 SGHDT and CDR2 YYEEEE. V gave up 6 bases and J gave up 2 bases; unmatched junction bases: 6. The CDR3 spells CASTVQGAGNQPQHF. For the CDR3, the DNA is TGTGCCAGCACCGTACAGGGGGCTGGCAATCAGCCCCAGCATTTT.

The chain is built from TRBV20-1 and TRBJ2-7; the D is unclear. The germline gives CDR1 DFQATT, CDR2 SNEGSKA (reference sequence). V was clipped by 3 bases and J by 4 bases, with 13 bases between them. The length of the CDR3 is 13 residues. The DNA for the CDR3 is TGCAGTGCTAGTAGCTACTTCAATTACGAGCAGTACTTC. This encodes CSASSYFNYEQYF.

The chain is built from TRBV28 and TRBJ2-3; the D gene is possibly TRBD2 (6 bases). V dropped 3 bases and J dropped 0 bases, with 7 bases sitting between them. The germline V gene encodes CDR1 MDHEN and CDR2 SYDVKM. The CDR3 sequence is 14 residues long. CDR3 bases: TGTGCCAGCAGTTTGGGGGGAAGCACAGATACGCAGTATTTT. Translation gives CASSLGGSTDTQYF.

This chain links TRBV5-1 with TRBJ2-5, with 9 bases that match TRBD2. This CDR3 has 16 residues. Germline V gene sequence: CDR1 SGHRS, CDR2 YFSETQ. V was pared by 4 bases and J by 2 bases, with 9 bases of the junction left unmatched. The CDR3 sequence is CASSGVGLAAQETQYF. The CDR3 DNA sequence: TGCGCCAGCAGCGGAGTGGGACTAGCTGCACAAGAGACCCAGTACTTC.

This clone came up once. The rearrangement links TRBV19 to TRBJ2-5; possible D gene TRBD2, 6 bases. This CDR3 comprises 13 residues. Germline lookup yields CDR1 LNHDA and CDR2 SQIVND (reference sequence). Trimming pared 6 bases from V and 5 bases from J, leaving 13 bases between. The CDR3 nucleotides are TGTGCCAGTAGCACGGGACTCGTGGAGACCCAGTACTTC. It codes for CASSTGLVETQYF.

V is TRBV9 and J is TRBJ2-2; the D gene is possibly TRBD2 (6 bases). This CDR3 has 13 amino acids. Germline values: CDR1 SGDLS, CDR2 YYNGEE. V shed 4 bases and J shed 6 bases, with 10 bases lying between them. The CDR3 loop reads CASSSWGAGELFF. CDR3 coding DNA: TGTGCCAGCAGCTCATGGGGGGCCGGGGAGCTGTTTTTT.